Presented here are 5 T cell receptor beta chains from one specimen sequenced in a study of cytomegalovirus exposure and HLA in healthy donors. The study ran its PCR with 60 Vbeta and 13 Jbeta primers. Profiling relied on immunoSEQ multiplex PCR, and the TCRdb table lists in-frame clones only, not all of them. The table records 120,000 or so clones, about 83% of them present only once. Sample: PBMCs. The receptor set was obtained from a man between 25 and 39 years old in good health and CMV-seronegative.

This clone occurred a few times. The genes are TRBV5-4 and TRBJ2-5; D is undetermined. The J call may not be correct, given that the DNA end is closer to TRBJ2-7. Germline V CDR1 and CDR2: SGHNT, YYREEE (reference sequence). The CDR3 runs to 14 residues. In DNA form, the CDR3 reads TGTGCCAGCAGCCGTCCAGGTCCCTCCTACGAGCAGTACTTC. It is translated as CASSRPGPSYEQYF.

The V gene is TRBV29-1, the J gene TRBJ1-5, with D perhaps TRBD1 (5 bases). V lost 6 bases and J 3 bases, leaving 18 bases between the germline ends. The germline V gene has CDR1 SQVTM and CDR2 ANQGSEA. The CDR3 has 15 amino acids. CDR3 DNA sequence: TGCAGCGTGGCAGACAGTTCGGCGCCCAATCAGCCCCAGCATTTT. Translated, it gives CSVADSSAPNQPQHF.

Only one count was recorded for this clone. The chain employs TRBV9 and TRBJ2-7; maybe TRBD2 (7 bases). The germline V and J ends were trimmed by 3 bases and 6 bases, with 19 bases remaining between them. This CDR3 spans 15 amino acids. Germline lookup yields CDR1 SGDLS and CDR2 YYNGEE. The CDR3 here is CASSERDIVVGEQYF. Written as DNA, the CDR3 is TGTGCCAGCAGCGAGCGGGACATAGTTGTCGGCGAGCAGTACTTC.

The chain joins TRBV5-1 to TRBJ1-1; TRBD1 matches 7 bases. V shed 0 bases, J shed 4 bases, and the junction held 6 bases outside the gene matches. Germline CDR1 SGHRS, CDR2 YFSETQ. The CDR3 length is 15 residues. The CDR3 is CASSLATAGGTEAFF. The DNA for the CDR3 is TGCGCCAGCAGCTTGGCAACCGCAGGGGGCACTGAAGCTTTCTTT.

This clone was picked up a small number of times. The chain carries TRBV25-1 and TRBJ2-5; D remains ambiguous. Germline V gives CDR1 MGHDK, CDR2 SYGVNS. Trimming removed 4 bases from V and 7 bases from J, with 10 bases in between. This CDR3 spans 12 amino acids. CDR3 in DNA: TGTGCCAGCAGTGCACTGACGGGGACCCAGTACTTC. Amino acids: CASSALTGTQYF.